This T cell receptor beta chain was recorded in a study of blood T cell repertoires in COVID-19 (dated by TCRdb to 2018 to 2020). Describing the broader study: Samples from collaborators originated in the United States, Italy and Spain and spanned both the acute and convalescent phases of COVID-19. The prospective study material was composed of cDNA or gDNA derived from T cells, B-cell-depleted T cells, or PBMCs. The dataset comprised deeply sampled blood TCRbeta repertoires from subjects exposed to, actively infected with, or recovered from COVID-19. A freely available public database, intended as a resource for researchers studying the immune response to SARS-CoV-2, is where the repertoires were released. The samples were drawn from two sources: the first 160 participants of the ongoing ImmuneRACE study, and approximately 1,300 subjects contributed by 6 global collaborators. Nearly every sample came with metadata listing a de-identified subject ID, COVID-19 status, age in years and sex. Where available, HLA class I and class II types were obtained from metadata supplied by the sample provider rather than from assay-based typing.

TCRbeta CDR3 regions were amplified from genomic DNA by means of the immunoSEQ Assay, a bias-controlled multiplex PCR. The authors processed their data as follows. The number of nucleated cells in each sample was estimated by amplification of reference gene primers within the assay. To quantify the absolute abundance of each unique TCRbeta CDR3 rearrangement, sequence reads were collapsed and filtered. For each sample, productive Simpson clonality was calculated as the square root of Simpson's diversity index across productive rearrangements. Imported from immuneACCESS, the table was reduced by TCRdb to in-frame sequences with V and J called. These copies leave out some clones; in studies compared against another copy, an unresolved V gene accounts for under half, and the cause of the remainder is not known. That table supplies the V and J calls and clone size; D and trimming were determined from the DNA. The sample table records roughly 170,000 clones; more than 75% of these occur just once. The top ten constitute less than 3% of the sample.

The germline V gene (reference sequence) sets CDR1 to GTSNPN and CDR2 to SVGIG. At the junction V is shortened by 3 bases and J by 3 bases, with 5 bases in between. The CDR3 runs 11 residues from the cysteine to the phenylalanine. Only CDR3 DNA remains: 33 bases, in frame from the first base. The research as a whole found: How much clinical and demographic metadata was included differed by source and by participant, and the metadata was provided uncurated.

Comment on this clone: Its antigen is not yet known. No much larger clonotype is one base removed from it; base qualities were not supplied.

Each collaborating institution followed its own protocols to collect whole blood in K2EDTA tubes. For TCRbeta analysis, collaborators shipped samples as frozen whole blood, isolated PBMCs, or DNA extracted from either of those sample types. This receptor chain uses TRBV30 and TRBJ1-1; the D gene is unclear. The receptor's source is a man aged 40-49 years with active or convalescent COVID-19. Source material: peripheral blood. For the CDR3, the sequence is CAWRRYTEAFF. The nucleotide sequence reads TGTGCCTGGAGGCGATACACTGAAGCTTTCTTT.